This T cell receptor beta chain was sequenced during a study of PD-L1 blockade in urothelial cancer. Study-level background: Samples of blood were analyzed 3 weeks (second dose) and 6 weeks after treatment start.

The assay was immunoSEQ multiplex PCR, and TCRdb's table has in-frame clones only and misses some. The sample contains tens of thousands of clones, 70% to 90% of which appear only once. Germline loops: CDR1 SGHNT, CDR2 YENEEA. This CDR3 has 17 residues. V lost 1 base and J lost 0, with 13 bases in between. This TCR derives from a man aged 55 to 70 with urothelial cancer. This chain links TRBV11-3 with TRBJ1-3; possible D gene TRBD1, 6 bases. This sample comprised PBMCs, obtained around atezolizumab (anti-PD-L1) treatment. CDR3 coding DNA: TGTGCCAGCAGCTTAGTAACAGGGAGCAACTCTGGAAACACCATATATTTT. Translated: CASSLVTGSNSGNTIYF.